This T cell receptor beta chain was sequenced for a study of metastatic and nonmetastatic thyroid tumors. TCRdb redid the clone calls on the PCR reads using MiXCR. Altogether 30,000 to 45,000 clones are present, 25% to 30% being singletons, with the ten largest covering approximately 10%. Nobody among the patients had been given any treatment before thyroid surgery. Trimming took 3 bases from V and 9 from J, leaving 6 bases between them. Looked up from germline, CDR1 is MNHNS and CDR2 is SASEGT. The CDR3 sequence is 11 residues long. This clone was recorded a few times. The V gene is TRBV6-1, the J gene TRBJ2-1; no clear D. This receptor was taken from a male donor with papillary thyroid cancer or a benign thyroid nodule (not recorded which). Some clones in this sample may be carry-over from other donors' samples. Input material: blood. CDR3 loop: CASSDQVEQFF. In DNA form, the CDR3 reads TGTGCCAGCAGTGATCAGGTTGAGCAGTTCTTC.